This T cell receptor (beta chain) was observed in a study of blood T cell repertoires in COVID-19. Study as a whole: PBMCs, B-cell-depleted T cells, or T cells provided the cDNA or gDNA that made up the material.

As originally analysed: Cell counts per sample came from amplifying reference gene primers. Assay: immunoSEQ multiplex PCR; the TCRdb copy retains only in-frame clones and omits some. V and J calls and clone size come straight from that table; D and trimming were deduced from the DNA. The sample consists of 90,000 to 120,000 clones, 75% to 90% of them appearing once. Trimming took off 4 bases at V and 3 bases at J, with 18 bases between the two ends. Germline V CDR1 and CDR2: SGHRS, YFSETQ. The CDR3 covers 16 residues. The chain has TRBV5-1 and TRBJ2-3; tentative D call: TRBD2 (5 bases). This clonotype was obtained from a woman of 80 years or more with acute or convalescent COVID-19. Source material: peripheral blood. CDR3 residues: CASSENGIGWTDTQYF. CDR3 nucleotides: TGCGCCAGCAGCGAGAACGGGATAGGTTGGACAGATACGCAGTATTTT.